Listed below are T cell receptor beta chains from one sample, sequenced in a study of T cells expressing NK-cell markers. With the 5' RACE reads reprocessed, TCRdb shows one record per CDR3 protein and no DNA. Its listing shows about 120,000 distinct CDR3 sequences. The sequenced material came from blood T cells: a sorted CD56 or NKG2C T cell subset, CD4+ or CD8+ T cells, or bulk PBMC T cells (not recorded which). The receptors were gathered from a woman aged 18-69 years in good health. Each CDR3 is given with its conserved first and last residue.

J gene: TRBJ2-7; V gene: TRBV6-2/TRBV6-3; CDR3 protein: CASSDRALYEQYF
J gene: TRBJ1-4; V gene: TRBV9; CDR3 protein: CASSVGSGNEKLFF
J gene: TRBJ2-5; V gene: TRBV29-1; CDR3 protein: CSVPSGQGQETQYF
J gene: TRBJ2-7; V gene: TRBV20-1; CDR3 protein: CSALGLAGYEQYF
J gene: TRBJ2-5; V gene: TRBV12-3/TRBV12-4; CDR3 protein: CASSWADEGEGYF
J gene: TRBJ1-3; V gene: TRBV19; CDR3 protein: CATLDLSGNTIYF
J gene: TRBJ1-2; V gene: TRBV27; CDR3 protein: CASSSTGVRYGYTF
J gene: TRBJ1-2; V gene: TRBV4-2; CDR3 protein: CASSQGDERYTF
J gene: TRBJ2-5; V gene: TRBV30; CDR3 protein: CAWSVLWGTVSSGGETQYF
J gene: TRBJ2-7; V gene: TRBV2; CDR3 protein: CAMTSREGTYEQYF
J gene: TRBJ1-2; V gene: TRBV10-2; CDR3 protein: CASTTGLYGYTF
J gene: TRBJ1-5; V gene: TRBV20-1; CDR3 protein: CSARDGRAIQPQHF
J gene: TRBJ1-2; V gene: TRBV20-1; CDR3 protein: CSARDRREANYGYTF
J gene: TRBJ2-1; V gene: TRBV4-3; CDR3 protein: CASSQGGQGVYNEQFF
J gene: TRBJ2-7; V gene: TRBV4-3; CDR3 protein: CASSQGTSGTGGEQYF
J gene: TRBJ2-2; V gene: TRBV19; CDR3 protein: CASSMGTPTGELFF
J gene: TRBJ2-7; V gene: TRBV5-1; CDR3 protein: CASSHDRSSYEQYF
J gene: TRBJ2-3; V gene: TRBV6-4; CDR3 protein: CASSPGGSTDTQYF
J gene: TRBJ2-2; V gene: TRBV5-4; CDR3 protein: CASSSPDTGELFF
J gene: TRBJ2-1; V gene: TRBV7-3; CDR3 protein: CASSLTTGSSYNEQFF
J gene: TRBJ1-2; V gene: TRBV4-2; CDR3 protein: CASSQNRAASGYGYTF
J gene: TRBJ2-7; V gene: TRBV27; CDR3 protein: CASAEGQGVGEQYF
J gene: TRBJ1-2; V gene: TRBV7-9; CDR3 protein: CASSSRTEHTF
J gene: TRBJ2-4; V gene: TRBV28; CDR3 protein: CASSSNLRGAKNIQYF
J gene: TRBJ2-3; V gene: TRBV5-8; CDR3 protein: CASSLVHRGTDTQYF
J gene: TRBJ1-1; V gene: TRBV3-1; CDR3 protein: CASSPRQAYTEAFF
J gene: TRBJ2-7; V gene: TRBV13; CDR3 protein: CASSLGTEGYEQYF
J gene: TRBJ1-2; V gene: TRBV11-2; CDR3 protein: CASSLDGNYGYTF
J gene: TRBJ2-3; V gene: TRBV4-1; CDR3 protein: CASTPEGGHTDTQYF
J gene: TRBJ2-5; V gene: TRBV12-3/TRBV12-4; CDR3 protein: CASSPRTGEAETQYF
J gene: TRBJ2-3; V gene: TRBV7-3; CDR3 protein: CASSPGTSTTDTQYF
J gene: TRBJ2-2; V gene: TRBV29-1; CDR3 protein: CSAIRGAANTGELFF
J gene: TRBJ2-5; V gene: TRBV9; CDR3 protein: CASSDRIGETQYF
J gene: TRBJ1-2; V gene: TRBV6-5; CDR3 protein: CASSSGPPGGYGYTF
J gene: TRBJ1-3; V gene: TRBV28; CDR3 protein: CASRQVGYSGNTIYF
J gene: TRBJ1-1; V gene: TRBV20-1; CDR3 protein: CSARGPLTGTEAFF
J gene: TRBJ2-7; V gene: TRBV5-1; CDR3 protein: CASRATGTEQYF
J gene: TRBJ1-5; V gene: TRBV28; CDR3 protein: CASSLSGTRGVYSNQPQHF
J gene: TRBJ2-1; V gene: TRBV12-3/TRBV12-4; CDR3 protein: CASSLRGSGRWDEQFF
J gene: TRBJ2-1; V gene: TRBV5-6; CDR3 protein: CASSSDGLPAYNEQFF
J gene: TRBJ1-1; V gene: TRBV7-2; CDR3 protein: CASNQLIGGGEAFF
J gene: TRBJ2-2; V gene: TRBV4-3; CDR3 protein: CASSRLLESDTGELFF
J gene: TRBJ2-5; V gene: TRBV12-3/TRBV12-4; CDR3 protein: CASSSGTSGEETQYF
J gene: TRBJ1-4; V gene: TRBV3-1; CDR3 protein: CASSQDSDRGKLFF
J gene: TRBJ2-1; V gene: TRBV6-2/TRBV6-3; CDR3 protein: CASSYVAGDSYNEQFF
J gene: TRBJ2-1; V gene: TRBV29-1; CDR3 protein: CSVATGAGVGDEQFF
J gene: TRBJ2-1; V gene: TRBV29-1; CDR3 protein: CSVEGPRDEQFF
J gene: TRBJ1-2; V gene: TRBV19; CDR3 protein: CASSPNLIYGYTF